What follows are 7 T cell receptor beta chains derived from one specimen sequenced in a study of T cell changes during pregnancy in multiple sclerosis. Some clones are missing from TCRdb's copy, which holds only in-frame ones; the method was immunoSEQ multiplex PCR. This table holds approximately 100,000 clones, 80% to 95% found once. Material: peripheral blood, obtained after pregnancy. Receptor source: a female donor with multiple sclerosis, enrolled in a pregnancy study.

A single count supports this clone. V is TRBV2 and J is TRBJ2-1, with D uncertain. Germline-derived CDR1 and CDR2 are SNHLY and FYNNEI. The CDR3 is made up of 13 amino acids. Trimming pared 6 bases from V and 5 bases from J, leaving 11 bases between. The CDR3 reads CASSERRNNEQFF. In nucleotides, the CDR3 is TGTGCCAGCAGCGAGCGTAGAAACAATGAGCAGTTCTTC.

The V and J genes are TRBV5-1 and TRBJ1-1, with TRBD1 matching over 9 bases. The germline V gene encodes CDR1 SGHRS and CDR2 YFSETQ. CDR3 size: 14 residues. Trimming cost V 4 bases and J 4 bases; bases outside gene matches: 5. The CDR3 reads CASSGTGLGTEAFF. In nucleotides, the CDR3 is TGCGCCAGCAGCGGGACAGGGTTAGGCACTGAAGCTTTCTTT.

The V call is TRBV27, the J call TRBJ2-1; D might be TRBD2 (6 bases). The CDR3 loop spans 15 amino acids. The germline CDR1 and CDR2 sequences are MNHEY and SMNVEV (reference sequence). The V and J ends lost 3 bases and 2 bases respectively, with 11 bases between them. As DNA, the CDR3 is TGTGCCAGCAGTTTCGCGGGACTTACCTACAATGAGCAGTTCTTC. This encodes CASSFAGLTYNEQFF.

The V call is TRBV6-6, the J call TRBJ1-5; the D is unclear. V was cut by 4 bases and J by 3 bases, with 13 bases left in between. The V gene's germline CDR1 is MNHNY and CDR2 SVGAGI (reference sequence). The CDR3 runs 15 residues. In DNA form, the CDR3 reads TGTGCCAGCAGTTCCGTTGAGGGTTACAATCAGCCCCAGCATTTT. Translating gives CASSSVEGYNQPQHF.

The V gene is TRBV28, the J gene TRBJ2-7, with 7 positions matching TRBD2. V dropped 3 bases and J dropped 3; count of bases not matched to a gene: 8. This CDR3 comprises 15 residues. CDR1 MDHEN and CDR2 SYDVKM come from the germline V gene. CDR3 DNA: TGTGCCAGCAGTTTGGGGGGGGGAAGGAACTACGAGCAGTACTTC. The encoded protein is CASSLGGGRNYEQYF.

J is TRBJ2-1 and V is TRBV19, with D tentatively TRBD2 (6 bases). V shed 5 bases and J shed 4 bases, with 9 bases lying between them. Germline V gene lookup returns CDR1 LNHDA and CDR2 SQIVND (reference sequence). The CDR3 covers 13 residues. The CDR3 nucleotides read TGTGCCAGTAGTCGCGGGATTTACAATGAGCAGTTCTTC. Amino acids: CASSRGIYNEQFF.

V usage is TRBV5-1 and J usage is TRBJ2-5; weak D call: TRBD1 (6 bases). Germline values: CDR1 SGHRS, CDR2 YFSETQ. There are 14 residues in the CDR3. The V and J ends lost 4 bases and 2 bases respectively, with 12 bases between them. CDR3 protein: CASSLTGLQETQYF. The CDR3 DNA reads as TGCGCCAGCAGCCTGACAGGACTTCAAGAGACCCAGTACTTC.